Presented here are 20 T cell receptor beta chains from one specimen sequenced in a study of human T cells and chemical hapten exposure. TCRdb reprocessed the RACE reads via MiXCR and lists one record per CDR3 protein. This table holds roughly 130,000 distinct CDR3 sequences, more than 7.5% found once. The time point denotes: healthy volunteer bleed at 2 weeks. From whole blood left unfractionated, total RNA was extracted. Sequencing was performed on whole blood. These receptor sequences come from a male donor in good health. Some clones in this sample may be carry-over from other donors' samples.

This clonotype was seen ten or more times. The genes are TRBV2 and TRBJ2-7; D unresolved. This CDR3 region has 12 residues. Germline lookup yields CDR1 SNHLY and CDR2 FYNNEI. The V end lost 7 bases, the J end lost 0 bases, and 7 bases lay between the germline ends. The DNA for the CDR3 is TGTGCCAGCAAAGACTTCTCCTACGAGCAGTACTTC. The encoded protein is CASKDFSYEQYF.

J is TRBJ2-1 and V is TRBV20-1; a weak D match, TRBD2 (6 bases). V was shortened by 5 bases and J by 7 bases, with 21 bases between the two germline ends. Germline lookup yields CDR1 DFQATT and CDR2 SNEGSKA (reference sequence). This CDR3 has 15 residues. The DNA of the CDR3 is TGCAGTGCTGAAATTATGGGGGGAAACGGGAATGAGCAGTTCTTC. Its translation: CSAEIMGGNGNEQFF.

The sample holds a few counts of this clonotype. The V and J genes are TRBV6-6 and TRBJ2-3; 8 nucleotides match TRBD2. CDR3 size: 13 residues. The germline CDR1 and CDR2 sequences are MNHNY and SVGAGI (reference sequence). V was pared by 8 bases and J by 1 base, with 2 bases of the junction left unmatched. CDR3 amino acids: CASQAGGTDTQYF. In DNA, the CDR3 is TGTGCCAGCCAAGCGGGGGGCACAGATACGCAGTATTTT.

This clonotype was recorded many times. This chain joins TRBV5-5 and TRBJ2-1; D ambiguous. CDR3 length: 16 residues. In germline, CDR1 is SGHKS, CDR2 YYEKEE (reference sequence). V shed 1 base and J shed 7 bases, with 18 bases lying between them. As DNA, the CDR3 is TGTGCCAGCAGCTTGCGGATAATAGCCGATAATAATGAGCAGTTCTTC. Translation: CASSLRIIADNNEQFF.

The V call is TRBV10-3, the J call TRBJ1-1; 7 positions match TRBD1. This CDR3 comprises 14 residues. Looked up from germline, CDR1 is ENHRY and CDR2 is SYGVKD. V trimming: 0 bases; J trimming: 6 bases; junction bases outside the gene matches: 4. The CDR3 is CAISESVQGAEAFF. The DNA of the CDR3 is TGTGCCATCAGTGAGTCGGTGCAGGGGGCTGAAGCTTTCTTT.

As to this clonotype: This may come from a read error, since a much larger clone is one base off. Lacking the conserved final phenylalanine or tryptophan, this CDR3 likely reflects a read error. The genes are TRBV7-6 and TRBJ2-7; tentatively, D is TRBD2 (6 bases). Trimming left V 0 bases short and J 0 bases short, with 9 bases between. Germline V gene data show CDR1 as SGHVS and CDR2 as FNYEAQ. The CDR3 is made up of 15 amino acids. CDR3 coding DNA: TGTGCCAGCAGCTTAGCGGGGACTGCCTCCTACGAGCAGTACTCC. This encodes CASSLAGTASYEQYS.

The chain recombines TRBV29-1 with TRBJ2-5, with D possibly being TRBD1 (5 bases). The germline CDR1 and CDR2 sequences are SQVTM and ANQGSEA. V was clipped by 2 bases and J by 1 base, with 11 bases between them. CDR3 length equals 14 residues. For the CDR3, the DNA is TGCAGCGTTGAACAAGGACATCTCCAAGAGACCCAGTACTTC. Protein product: CSVEQGHLQETQYF.

This clonotype was recorded at least ten times. The J gene is TRBJ1-5, the V gene TRBV6-4; the D is unclear. The CDR3 extends over 13 amino acids. V dropped 8 bases and J dropped 1 base, with 9 bases sitting between them. Per the germline V gene, CDR1 is MRHNA and CDR2 is SNTAGT. The CDR3 coding sequence is TGTGCCAGCGCCGCCGGCAGCAATCAGCCCCAGCATTTT. This translates into CASAAGSNQPQHF.

The V gene is TRBV6-2 or TRBV6-3, the J gene TRBJ2-1, with D uncertain. CDR1 MNHEY and CDR2 SVGEGT come from the germline V gene. This CDR3 is 17 amino acids long. V was cut by 2 bases and J by 0 bases, with 14 bases left in between. The CDR3 sequence is CASSYEPVIGSYNEQFF. In DNA form, the CDR3 reads TGTGCCAGCAGTTACGAGCCTGTTATAGGCTCCTACAATGAGCAGTTCTTC.

This clonotype was observed at least ten times. V usage is TRBV6-2 or TRBV6-3 and J usage is TRBJ1-1; D not certain. This CDR3 has 13 amino acids. V was trimmed by 10 bases and J by 1 base, leaving 13 bases between them. Germline CDR1 reads MNHEY; CDR2 reads SVGEGT. In DNA form, the CDR3 reads TGTGCCATTCAGATGGGTCAGAACACTGAAGCTTTCTTT. Translation gives CAIQMGQNTEAFF.

With respect to this clonotype: This may arise from a read error, as a much more abundant clone is one base away. The chain joins TRBV20-1 to TRBJ2-1, with TRBD2 identical over 13 bases. The CDR3 is 15 amino acids. From germline, CDR1 is DFQATT and CDR2 SNEGSKA (reference sequence). V lost 0 bases to trimming and J lost 10 bases; unmatched junction nucleotides: 6. The CDR3 sequence: CSARDVTSGGREQFF. The DNA for the CDR3 is TGCAGTGCTAGAGATGTGACTAGCGGGGGGCGGGAGCAGTTCTTC.

The chain joins TRBV15 to TRBJ2-7; TRBD1 is a possible D gene (6 bases). CDR1 LNHNV and CDR2 YYDKDF come from the germline V gene (reference sequence). CDR3 length: 12 residues. V was shortened by 2 bases and J by 7 bases, with 9 bases between the two germline ends. The CDR3 reads CATSRTGNEQYF. The CDR3 DNA reads TGTGCCACCAGCAGAACAGGGAATGAGCAGTACTTC.

This clonotype occurred many times. The V gene is TRBV24-1, the J gene TRBJ2-1; TRBD2 matches at 8 bases. V was clipped by 4 bases and J by 5 bases; unmatched bases: 12. This CDR3 has 17 amino acids. From germline, CDR1 is KGHDR and CDR2 SFDVKD. The CDR3 DNA follows: TGTGCCACCAGTGAGCCGACGCTAGCGGGTAACCACAATGAGCAGTTCTTC. This codes for CATSEPTLAGNHNEQFF.

This clonotype was observed at least ten times. V and J are TRBV4-1 and TRBJ2-3; unclear D gene. Trimming stripped 1 base from V and 1 base from J, with 15 bases between. The CDR3 length is 17 residues. Germline CDR1 MGHRA, CDR2 YSYEKL. The CDR3 DNA reads TGCGCCAGCAGCCAAGTTTTAAGAGCGTCGGGCACAGATACGCAGTATTTT. This translates into CASSQVLRASGTDTQYF.

This clonotype was recorded many times. This chain uses TRBV7-2 with TRBJ2-6; possibly TRBD2 for D (6 bases). The CDR3 contains 22 residues. The V end was cut by 3 bases, the J end by 0 bases, with 27 bases between. CDR1 SGHTA and CDR2 FQGNSA come from the germline V gene. The CDR3 region has the DNA TGTGCCAGCAGCTTTCTCGCCGTCCGTGGGCGGGGTAGTTCCTCTGGGGCCAACGTCCTGACTTTC. This translates into CASSFLAVRGRGSSSGANVLTF.

The chain combines TRBV18 with TRBJ1-1, with 8 positions matching TRBD1. V shed 4 bases, J shed 1 base, and the junction held 8 bases outside the gene matches. This CDR3 comprises 16 residues. Germline lookup yields CDR1 KGHSH and CDR2 LQKENI. The CDR3 DNA is TGTGCCAGCTCACAGGACAGGGCTAGTCGGAACACTGAAGCTTTCTTT. Translation gives CASSQDRASRNTEAFF.

This clonotype was seen a handful of times. This chain connects TRBV4-2 to TRBJ2-7; no clear D gene. Trimming removed 3 bases at V and 7 bases at J, with 10 bases between. The CDR3 extends over 12 amino acids. CDR1 and CDR2 from the germline V gene are LGHNA and YNFKEQ. The CDR3 sequence is CASSHGSREQYF. CDR3 DNA sequence: TGTGCCAGCAGCCACGGGTCCCGGGAGCAGTACTTC.

CDR3 coding DNA: TGTGCCACCAGCAGGCCGACGCAGCCCCAGCATTTT. It codes for CATSRPTQPQHF. V is TRBV15 and J is TRBJ1-5; no reliable D call. The CDR3 length is 12 residues. Trimming pared 3 bases from V and 7 bases from J, leaving 7 bases between. The V gene's germline CDR1 is LNHNV and CDR2 YYDKDF (reference sequence).

The rearrangement links TRBV29-1 to TRBJ2-7, with TRBD1 as a possible D gene (6 bases). CDR3 length equals 13 residues. The V gene's germline CDR1 is SQVTM and CDR2 ANQGSEA. The V end was cut by 3 bases, the J end by 5 bases, with 14 bases between. This chain's CDR3 is CSVEAPDSHEQYF. The CDR3, as DNA: TGCAGCGTTGAGGCACCGGACAGTCACGAGCAGTACTTC.

A few counts support this clonotype. J is TRBJ2-1 and V is TRBV4-2, with 8 nucleotides matching TRBD2. Germline CDR1 reads LGHNA; CDR2 reads YNFKEQ. V shed 4 bases, J shed 3 bases, and the junction held 8 bases outside the gene matches. The CDR3 length is 16 residues. CDR3 sequence: CASSLQAGELYNEQFF. In DNA, the CDR3 is TGTGCCAGCAGCCTCCAAGCGGGGGAACTCTACAATGAGCAGTTCTTC.